This TCR beta chain was observed in a study of CD8 T cells in Susac syndrome. CDR1 and CDR2 from the germline V gene are MNHEY and SVGEGT. The CDR3 contains 13 residues. V dropped 7 bases and J dropped 5 bases, with 12 bases sitting between them. It was with random hexamers that about 0.45 to 1 ug RNA was reverse transcribed. A single record per CDR3 protein comes from TCRdb applying MiXCR to the immunoSEQ multiplex PCR reads. The table lists roughly 120,000 distinct CDR3 sequences, 85% to 95% of them singletons. The V call is TRBV6-2 or TRBV6-3, the J call TRBJ1-5; D gene ambiguous. The receptor was isolated from a human donor with multiple sclerosis. Sequencing was performed on CD4+ T cells from PBMCs. CDR3 region: CASNLRGYQPQHF. The DNA for the CDR3 is TGTGCCAGCAACCTGCGAGGGTATCAGCCCCAGCATTTT.